These 8 T cell receptor beta chains originate from one sample sequenced in a study of metastatic and nonmetastatic thyroid tumors. Thyroid surgery took place with no prior treatment in any patient. TCRdb re-called the PCR reads with MiXCR. The sample lists 18,000 or so clones; 20% to 25% were seen once. Source material: tumor tissue. These receptors were taken from a female donor with papillary thyroid cancer or a benign thyroid nodule (not recorded which). Some clones in this sample may be carry-over from other donors' samples.

In its sample, this clone was seen many times. This chain links TRBV2 with TRBJ1-4; D call uncertain. Germline assignment: CDR1 SNHLY and CDR2 FYNNEI. The V gene lost 4 bases and the J gene lost 0 bases, with 12 bases spanning the gap. The CDR3 runs to 16 residues. CDR3 nucleotide sequence: TGTGCCAGCAGTGGAGTCCTTTCCGCAACTAATGAAAAACTGTTTTTT. Its translation: CASSGVLSATNEKLFF.

This clone is termed medium-sized. The V and J genes are TRBV7-2 and TRBJ2-3; D tentatively fits TRBD1 or TRBD2 (5 bases each). V lost 5 bases to trimming and J lost 0 bases, with 9 bases between them. The germline CDR1 and CDR2 sequences are SGHTA and FQGNSA. The CDR3 is 14 residues long. The CDR3 here is CASSLRDSTDTQYF. For the CDR3, the DNA is TGTGCCAGCAGCCTAAGGGACAGCACAGATACGCAGTATTTT.

This clone was detected ten times or more. The V and J genes are TRBV28 and TRBJ2-2; TRBD2 matches at 12 bases. Germline-derived CDR1 and CDR2 are MDHEN and SYDVKM. This CDR3 is 16 amino acids long. Trimming at V came to 6 bases and at J to 1 base, leaving 3 bases not matched to a gene. CDR3 protein: CASSPLAGGNTGELFF. In DNA form, the CDR3 reads TGTGCCAGCAGCCCACTAGCGGGAGGGAACACCGGGGAGCTGTTTTTT.

This clone showed up many times. The V call is TRBV7-2, the J call TRBJ1-4, with a possible D match to TRBD1 (6 bases). The germline V gene has CDR1 SGHTA and CDR2 FQGNSA. V lost 5 bases and J lost 0, with 19 bases in between. This CDR3 has 18 residues. CDR3 region: CASSPARGQIATNEKLFF. The CDR3 nucleotides are TGTGCCAGCAGCCCCGCCCGGGGACAAATTGCAACTAATGAAAAACTGTTTTTT.

The CDR3 here is CSARDAGSDEKLFF. The CDR3 DNA sequence: TGCAGTGCTAGAGATGCAGGGAGTGATGAAAAACTGTTTTTT. The chain has TRBV20-1 and TRBJ1-4, with D possibly TRBD1 on 5 matching bases. From germline, CDR1 is DFQATT and CDR2 SNEGSKA (reference sequence). The CDR3 has 14 residues. The V and J ends lost 0 bases and 6 bases respectively, with 11 bases between them.

This clone has more than one count but fewer than ten. The V and J genes are TRBV6-4 and TRBJ2-1, with 13 bases that match TRBD2. With 7 bases clipped from V and 8 bases from J, the junction kept 11 bases outside the gene matches. Germline lookup yields CDR1 MRHNA and CDR2 SNTAGT. The CDR3 has 16 amino acids. CDR3 loop: CASICGLAGARYEQFF. The CDR3 DNA follows: TGTGCCAGCATCTGCGGACTAGCGGGAGCCCGTTATGAGCAGTTCTTC.

This clone showed up many times. The sample carries other DNA sequences with the same CDR3. This chain uses TRBV28 with TRBJ1-1; 7 nucleotides align to TRBD1. The V gene end was trimmed by 5 bases and the J gene end by 5 bases; junction bases not matched to a gene: 5. This CDR3 spans 13 amino acids. Germline loops: CDR1 MDHEN, CDR2 SYDVKM. The CDR3 spells CASSRQGETEAFF. CDR3 bases: TGTGCCAGCAGTCGACAGGGCGAAACTGAAGCTTTCTTT.

This clone was found many times. This chain connects TRBV7-9 to TRBJ2-1, with 7 bases lining up with TRBD2. The V gene end was trimmed by 5 bases and the J gene end by 0 bases; junction bases not matched to a gene: 4. Germline loops: CDR1 SEHNR, CDR2 FQNEAQ (reference sequence). The CDR3 loop spans 15 amino acids. CDR3 in DNA: TGTGCCAGCAGCGACGGCGGGAGCTCCTACAATGAGCAGTTCTTC. This sequence encodes CASSDGGSSYNEQFF.